The entry below gives a single T cell receptor (beta chain) sequence along with its context. The sample originates from a study of preoperative IRX-2 immunotherapy in early breast cancer. Treatment noted: preoperative locoregional IRX-2 cytokine immunotherapy. Preoperative locoregional IRX-2 cytokine immunotherapy was tested in the phase Ib source study. Germline-derived CDR1 and CDR2 are SGHRS and YFSETQ. V lost 3 bases and J 4 bases, leaving 7 bases between the germline ends. This CDR3 comprises 12 residues. TCRdb's table, derived via immunoSEQ multiplex PCR, lists solely in-frame clones and lacks some. The table lists about 43,000 clones, roughly 94% of them singletons.

Sequencing used tumor tissue, obtained after IRX-2 immunotherapy. The gene calls are TRBV5-1 and TRBJ2-5; no reliable D call. The sequence was obtained from a human donor with breast cancer. The CDR3 here is CASSWEGETQYF. Here the CDR3 DNA reads TGCGCCAGCAGCTGGGAAGGAGAGACCCAGTACTTC. Based on the CDR3 plus reference TRBV5-1 and TRBJ2-5, the full variable domain is KAGVTQTPRYLIKTRGQQVTLSCSPISGHRSVSWYQQTPGQGLQFLFEYFSETQRNKGNFPGRFSGRQFSNSRSEMNVSTLELGDSALYLCASSWEGETQYFGPGTRLLVL.